This T cell receptor beta chain was identified during a study of T cells after yellow fever vaccination. In making TCR cDNA, 5'RACE template switching added a universal primer site and UMIs to it. MiXCR, applied by TCRdb to the 5' RACE reads, yields one record per CDR3 protein. The data hold about 400,000 distinct CDR3 sequences, with around a tenth observed a single time. Trimming removed 6 bases from V and 3 bases from J; junction bases left unmatched: 5. Germline V gene lookup returns CDR1 SQVTM and CDR2 ANQGSEA. The CDR3 has 14 amino acids. Sequenced here: PBMCs, sampled on the day of the first yellow fever vaccination. The V call is TRBV29-1, the J call TRBJ2-1, with 10 bases lining up with TRBD1. This TCR was recovered from a young man who received the YFV17D yellow fever vaccine. The CDR3 sequence: CSVVRDRGYNEQFF. Here the CDR3 DNA reads TGCAGCGTAGTCCGGGACAGGGGCTACAATGAGCAGTTCTTC.